The source of this T cell receptor beta chain is a study of cytomegalovirus exposure and HLA in healthy donors. Researchers ran the PCR with 60 Vbeta and 13 Jbeta primers. Study processing details: A later analysis tallied about 80 million unique TCR beta chains, 9 million to 12 million of them shared. Repertoires were generated with immunoSEQ multiplex PCR, while TCRdb's copy carries only in-frame clones and drops some. V, J and clone size are those of that table, while D and trimming were read from the DNA. In the table there are some 190,000 clones, 70% to 85% of which are singletons. This CDR3 has 13 amino acids. V shed 0 bases and J shed 6 bases, with 9 bases lying between them. Looked up from germline, CDR1 is SGHNT and CDR2 is YENEEA.

This chain joins TRBV11-3 and TRBJ2-7; tentative D call: TRBD1 (5 bases). The sequence was collected from a man between 18 and 29 years old in good health and CMV-seronegative. The specimen sequenced was PBMCs. The CDR3 here is CASSLDQGGEQYF. The CDR3 coding sequence is TGTGCCAGCAGCTTAGACCAGGGTGGCGAGCAGTACTTC.